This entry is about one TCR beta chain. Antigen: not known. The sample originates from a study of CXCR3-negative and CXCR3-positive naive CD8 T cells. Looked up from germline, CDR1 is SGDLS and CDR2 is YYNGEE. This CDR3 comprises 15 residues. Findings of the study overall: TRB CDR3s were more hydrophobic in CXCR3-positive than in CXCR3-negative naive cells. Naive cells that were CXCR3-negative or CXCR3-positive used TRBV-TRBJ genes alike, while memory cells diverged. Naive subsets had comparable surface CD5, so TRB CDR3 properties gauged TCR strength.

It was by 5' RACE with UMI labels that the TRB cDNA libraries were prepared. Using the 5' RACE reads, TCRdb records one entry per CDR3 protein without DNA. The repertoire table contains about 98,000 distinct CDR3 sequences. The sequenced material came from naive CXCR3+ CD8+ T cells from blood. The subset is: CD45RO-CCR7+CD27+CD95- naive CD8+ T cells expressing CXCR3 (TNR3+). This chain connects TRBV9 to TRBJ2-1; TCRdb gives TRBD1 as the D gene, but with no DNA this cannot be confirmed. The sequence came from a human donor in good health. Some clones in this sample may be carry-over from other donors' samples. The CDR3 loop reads CASSVDGGPYNEQFF.